These 4 T cell receptor beta chains came from one sample sequenced in a study of cytomegalovirus exposure and HLA in healthy donors. The PCR made use of 60 Vbeta and 13 Jbeta primers. Method: immunoSEQ multiplex PCR; TCRdb's copy keeps in-frame clones and lacks some. Of roughly 110,000 clones in the sample, just over 70% were seen once. The sample consisted of PBMCs. The receptors were gathered from a boy between 5 and 17 years old in good health and CMV-seronegative.

The CDR3 spells CASTGQGTSGNTIYF. The CDR3 DNA is TGTGCCAGCACCGGACAGGGGACCTCTGGAAACACCATATATTTT. This chain links TRBV5-4 with TRBJ1-3; 9 nucleotides line up with TRBD1. Germline assignment: CDR1 SGHNT and CDR2 YYREEE (reference sequence). The trim removed 6 bases at V and 0 bases at J, leaving 4 bases unmatched. CDR3 length: 15 amino acids. Variable domain in full (rest from reference TRBV5-4 and TRBJ1-3): ETGVTQSPTHLIKTRGQQVTLRCSSQSGHNTVSWYQQALGQGPQFIFQYYREEENGRGNFPPRFSGLQFPNYSSELNVNALELDDSALYLCASTGQGTSGNTIYFGEGSWLTVV.

The V and J genes are TRBV30 and TRBJ1-1; 7 positions match TRBD1. CDR3 length: 12 residues. The germline gives CDR1 GTSNPN, CDR2 SVGIG (reference sequence). Trimming cost V 0 bases and J 7 bases; bases outside gene matches: 2. CDR3 in amino acids: CAWSVGGLEAFF. Written as DNA, the CDR3 is TGTGCCTGGAGTGTAGGGGGCCTTGAAGCTTTCTTT.

The chain links TRBV28 to TRBJ1-1; 7 bases are shared with TRBD1. Germline lookup yields CDR1 MDHEN and CDR2 SYDVKM. The CDR3 spans 14 residues. The V and J ends lost 10 bases and 4 bases, in that order; junction bases with no gene match: 12. CDR3 protein: CAIYNRGGGTEAFF. For the CDR3, the DNA is TGTGCCATCTACAACAGGGGAGGTGGCACTGAAGCTTTCTTT.

A single count supports this clone. CDR3 sequence reads: CASSPVRDSYTGELFF. DNA for the CDR3: TGTGCCAGCAGTCCCGTCCGGGACTCGTACACCGGGGAGCTGTTTTTT. The rearrangement uses TRBV6-4 and TRBJ2-2; weak D call: TRBD2 (6 bases). The V end lost 5 bases, the J end lost 3 bases, and 16 bases lay between the germline ends. Germline CDR1 and CDR2: MRHNA and SNTAGT. The CDR3 length is 16 residues.